Following are 2 T cell receptor beta chains from one sample sequenced in a study of blood T cell repertoires in COVID-19. The assay was immunoSEQ multiplex PCR, and TCRdb's table has in-frame clones only and misses some. The sample holds approximately 210,000 clones, roughly 94% seen once. Sequenced: peripheral blood. Every receptor here comes from a man aged 30-40 years with acute or convalescent COVID-19.

The genes are TRBV25-1 and TRBJ2-1; 7 bases are shared with TRBD1. CDR3 length: 16 residues. Germline V gene sequence: CDR1 MGHDK, CDR2 SYGVNS. The V gene end was trimmed by 1 base and the J gene end by 1 base; junction bases not matched to a gene: 4. The CDR3 DNA follows: TGTGCCAGCAGTGAATTCGCAGGGGGTTCCTACAATGAGCAGTTCTTC. Translated, it gives CASSEFAGGSYNEQFF. The whole variable domain, remainder taken from reference TRBV25-1 and TRBJ2-1, is EADIYQTPRYLVIGTGKKITLECSQTMGHDKMYWYQQDPGMELHLIHYSYGVNSTEKGDLSSESTVSRIRTEHFPLTLESARPSHTSQYLCASSEFAGGSYNEQFFGPGTRLTVL.

Only a few counts were recorded for this clone. The rearrangement joins TRBV16 to TRBJ1-3; a weak D match, TRBD1 (6 bases). CDR3 length equals 16 residues. V lost 0 bases to trimming and J lost 0 bases, with 9 bases between them. Germline-derived CDR1 and CDR2 are KGHSY and FQNENV. As DNA, the CDR3 is TGTGCCAGCAGCCAATCACAGGGACACTCTGGAAACACCATATATTTT. Translation: CASSQSQGHSGNTIYF. The entire variable domain, with the rest obtained from reference TRBV16 and TRBJ1-3, is as follows: GEEVAQTPKHLVRGEGQKAKLYCAPIKGHSYVFWYQQVLKNEFKFLISFQNENVFDETGMPKERFSAKCLPNSPCSLEIQATKLEDSAVYFCASSQSQGHSGNTIYFGEGSWLTVV.